This T cell receptor (beta chain) was documented in a study of beta chain features in type 1 diabetes. This clone was counted a few times. The antigen remains undetermined. Trimming removed 6 bases from V and 5 bases from J; junction bases left unmatched: 3. The CDR3 has 12 residues. Germline V lookup: CDR1 MNHNY, CDR2 SVGAGI (reference sequence). Study results and limitations: The study found that naive, central memory and Treg TCRB repertoires appeared more similar in patients than in healthy donors. Equally in patients and controls, PCR might preferentially amplify shorter templates.

Sequencing targeted expressed TCRB transcripts, as all isolated RNA had been reverse transcribed. Using immunoSEQ multiplex PCR, the repertoire was profiled, and TCRdb retains in-frame clones only, with some absent. The sample holds 250,000 to 300,000 clones, 7% to 9% seen once. This chain connects TRBV6-6 to TRBJ2-7; 8 positions match TRBD1. What was sequenced was central memory CD4+ T cells from blood. The TCR originated in a woman between 18 and 29 years old in good health. The CDR3 DNA is TGTGCCAGCAGCGGACAGGGCAACGAGCAGTACTTC. This sequence encodes CASSGQGNEQYF.